The 30 T cell receptor beta chains presented below share a single source sample, sequenced in a study of breast tumors, draining lymph nodes, adjacent tissues (dated by TCRdb to 2015 to 2016). Lymph node samples were obtained from the axillary draining lymph nodes of breast cancer patients. Receptor libraries were prepared by multiplex PCR. Sequencing used an Illumina HiSeq 2000. TCRdb took the public reads, trimmed them with fastp at Q25, ran MiXCR for clone calling and kept in-frame beta chains. Each entry is one CDR3 protein sequence, shown with its most common DNA and genes. This sample holds 200,000 to 250,000 distinct CDR3 sequences; approximately 29% were observed only once. The top ten hold around 1.5% of the sample. The specimen was axillary lymph node tissue. The receptor set was obtained from a female donor with breast cancer. Some clones in this sample may be carry-over from other donors' samples.

The V gene is TRBV10-2, the J gene TRBJ2-2; D gene unclear. Looked up from germline, CDR1 is WSHSY and CDR2 is SAAADI. V dropped 3 bases and J dropped 4 bases, with 9 bases sitting between them. The CDR3 is 14 amino acids. CDR3: CASSDQTLTGELFF. CDR3 DNA: TGCGCCAGCAGTGATCAGACCCTCACCGGGGAGCTGTTTTTT.

With regard to this clonotype: A read error may produce the germline difference seen at one junction end. The chain has TRBV6-5 and TRBJ1-5, with TRBD1 as a possible D gene (5 bases). Per the germline V gene, CDR1 is MNHEY and CDR2 is SVGAGI. The CDR3 is 14 residues long. CDR3 bases: TGTGCCACCAGTCATTCAGGGAGCAATCAGCCCCGGCATTTT. It yields the protein CATSHSGSNQPRHF.

This clonotype was observed many times. This may be a read error, as it is one base from a much larger clone. CDR3 nucleotide sequence: TGCAGTGCCCCAATCGGGACAGAGCAAGCGACCCAGTACTTC. It yields the protein CSAPIGTEQATQYF. This rearrangement joins TRBV20-1 to TRBJ2-5; 7 nucleotides match TRBD1. Per the germline V gene, CDR1 is DFQATT and CDR2 is SNEGSKA (reference sequence). The CDR3 consists of 14 residues.

This chain uses TRBV27 with TRBJ1-1; TRBD1 aligns across 9 bases. The ends lost 8 bases at V and 4 bases at J; junction bases unmatched: 11. The CDR3 contains 15 residues. The germline V gene encodes CDR1 MNHEY and CDR2 SMNVEV (reference sequence). CDR3 coding DNA: TGTGCCAGCGGGAACAGGGGGCGAGGACGCACTGAAGCTTTCTTT. Translated, it gives CASGNRGRGRTEAFF.

This clonotype showed up just a few times. The J gene is TRBJ1-1, the V gene TRBV18; no firm D call. V lost 5 bases to trimming and J lost 0 bases, with 10 bases between them. The V gene's germline CDR1 is KGHSH and CDR2 LQKENI. The length of the CDR3 is 14 residues. CDR3 amino acids: CASSGNGMNTEAFF. CDR3 in DNA: TGTGCCAGCTCAGGGAACGGCATGAACACTGAAGCTTTCTTT.

The sample holds many counts of this clonotype. This chain uses TRBV12-3 or TRBV12-4 with TRBJ2-7, with 9 positions matching TRBD2. With V trimmed by 2 bases and J by 3 bases, 2 bases remained unmatched. The CDR3 extends over 14 amino acids. DNA for the CDR3: TGTGCCAGCAGTTTACTAGCGGGAAGCTACGAGCAGTACTTC. Encoded protein: CASSLLAGSYEQYF.

This clonotype was picked up one time. The genes are TRBV20-1 and TRBJ2-3; 9 bases line up with TRBD2. The CDR3 is 15 residues long. V lost 2 bases and J lost 4; bases outside the gene matches: 7. Germline-derived CDR1 and CDR2 are DFQATT and SNEGSKA (reference sequence). The chain's CDR3 is CSARFLAGVPDTQYF. CDR3 coding DNA: TGCAGTGCTAGATTTTTAGCGGGAGTACCAGATACGCAGTATTTT.

A remark on this clonotype: An end of the junction does not agree with germline; a read error may underlie this. The genes are TRBV7-2 and TRBJ1-3; possible D gene TRBD1, 5 bases. There are 14 residues in the CDR3. Germline V lookup: CDR1 SGHTA, CDR2 FQGNSA. CDR3 in amino acids: CASSFDRKGNAIHF. DNA of the CDR3: TGTGCCAGCAGCTTTGACAGAAAGGGAAACGCCATACATTTT.

Comment on this clonotype: This may be a read error, as it is one base from a much larger clone. This chain joins TRBV11-3 and TRBJ2-7; 7 bases match TRBD2. The CDR3 is 13 amino acids. Germline loops: CDR1 SGHNT, CDR2 YENEEA. V lost 4 bases, J lost 6 bases, and 6 bases stayed unmatched. The CDR3 is CASSSTSSSEQYF. DNA of the CDR3: TGTGCCAGCAGCTCGACTAGCAGCTCCGAGCAGTACTTC. Based on the CDR3 plus reference TRBV11-3 and TRBJ2-7, the full variable domain is EAGVVQSPRYKIIEKKQPVAFWCNPISGHNTLYWYLQNLGQGPELLIRYENEEAVDDSQLPKDRFSAERLKGVDSTLKIQPAELGDSAVYLCASSSTSSSEQYFGPGTRLTVT.

This clonotype appeared many times. This may be a read error, as it is one base from a much larger clone. The J gene is TRBJ2-5, the V gene TRBV20-1, with D uncertain. Germline loops: CDR1 DFQATT, CDR2 SNEGSKA (reference sequence). The CDR3 runs to 12 residues. The CDR3 nucleotides are TGCAGTGCTACGGAAGTCCAAGAGACCCCGTACTTC. It yields the protein CSATEVQETPYF.

This clonotype was seen many times. J is TRBJ1-2 and V is TRBV6-1; D is possibly TRBD1 (6 bases). With 6 bases removed from V and 7 bases from J, the gap between germline ends came to 12 bases. The germline gives CDR1 MNHNS, CDR2 SASEGT. The CDR3 contains 12 residues. CDR3 nucleotides: TGTGCCAGCAGGGAAAGGGGGGTTGGCTACACCTTC. This translates into CASRERGVGYTF.

This clonotype has only a few counts. A much larger clone lies a single base off, so this may be a read error. The chain couples TRBV6-1 to TRBJ2-5, with D possibly called TRBD1 or TRBD2 (5 bases each). Germline loops: CDR1 MNHNS, CDR2 SASEGT. This CDR3 comprises 15 residues. V lost 5 bases, J lost 0 bases, and 13 bases lay in between. CDR3 sequence: CASSHKWGYQETQYF. DNA of the CDR3: TGTGCCAGCAGTCATAAGTGGGGGTACCAAGAGACCCAGTACTTC.

As to this clonotype: A read error may explain this, as a much larger clone is one base away. This sequence joins TRBV28 and TRBJ1-5; no reliable D call. The CDR3 runs to 18 residues. V was cut by 5 bases and J by 0 bases, with 20 bases left in between. Germline assignment: CDR1 MDHEN and CDR2 SYDVKM. As DNA, the CDR3 is TGTGCCAGCAGTAAAAAAGGGCAGCAACTTTATAGCAATCAGCCCCAGCATTTT. Its protein product is CASSKKGQQLYSNQPQHF.

The table lists this clonotype with a count of one. V usage is TRBV2 and J usage is TRBJ2-1, with D perhaps TRBD2 (6 bases). The CDR3 spans 15 residues. V was trimmed by 4 bases and J by 6 bases, leaving 16 bases between them. Germline V gene lookup returns CDR1 SNHLY and CDR2 FYNNEI. The chain's CDR3 is CASSAGLAYTNEQFF. CDR3 nucleotides: TGTGCCAGCAGTGCTGGGCTAGCGTATACCAATGAGCAGTTCTTC.

The chain recombines TRBV20-1 with TRBJ2-3; TRBD2 aligns across 8 bases. The J segment lost 8 bases and the V segment lost 4 bases, leaving 17 bases of the junction unmatched. CDR1 and CDR2 from the germline V gene are DFQATT and SNEGSKA (reference sequence). This CDR3 has 16 amino acids. CDR3 loop: CSATESGRGDTGTQYF. The DNA for the CDR3 is TGCAGTGCTACCGAGAGCGGGAGAGGGGACACGGGTACGCAGTATTTT.

As regards this clonotype: The junction departs from the called germline gene at one end, perhaps through a read error. The chain is built from TRBV30 and TRBJ1-1; D not certain. This CDR3 contains 11 residues. CDR1 GTSNPN and CDR2 SVGIG come from the germline V gene (reference sequence). CDR3 in amino acids: CAWGVHGEAFF. The CDR3 nucleotides read TGTGCCTGGGGTGTACACGGGGAAGCTTTCTTT. The full variable domain, with the rest looked up from reference TRBV30 and TRBJ1-1, is SQTIHQWPATLVQPVGSPLSLECTVEGTSNPNLYWYRQAAGRGLQLLFYSVGIGQISSEVPQNLSASRPQDRQFILSSKKLLLSDSGFYLCAWGVHGEAFFGQGTRLTVV.

This clonotype was recorded many times. CDR3 residues: CASSWGSGITAGELFF. In nucleotides, the CDR3 is TGCGCCAGCAGCTGGGGGTCAGGGATCACCGCCGGGGAGCTGTTTTTT. The chain recombines TRBV5-1 with TRBJ2-2, with D perhaps being TRBD1 or TRBD2 (5 bases each). CDR3 length: 16 amino acids. Germline CDR1 reads SGHRS; CDR2 reads YFSETQ. Trimming left V 3 bases short and J 6 bases short, with 18 bases between.

This clonotype showed up many times. The chain joins TRBV7-9 to TRBJ2-4, with 15 nucleotides matching TRBD2. V trimming: 1 base; J trimming: 1 base; junction bases outside the gene matches: 5. Germline assignment: CDR1 SEHNR and CDR2 FQNEAQ (reference sequence). This CDR3 is built from 19 residues. CDR3 DNA sequence: TGTGCCAGCAGCTTAGGCGGACTAGCGGGAGGGCCGGCCAAAAACATTCAGTACTTC. Its protein is CASSLGGLAGGPAKNIQYF.

V and J are TRBV9 and TRBJ2-5; perhaps D is TRBD1 or TRBD2 (5 bases each). The CDR3 runs 15 residues. Deletions cut 7 bases from V and 3 bases from J, with 19 bases between. The germline CDR1 and CDR2 sequences are SGDLS and YYNGEE. DNA for the CDR3: TGTGCCAGCCGCCGCCAGCCGGGGCGAGAAGAGACCCAGTACTTC. This translates into CASRRQPGREETQYF.

This clonotype was counted between two and nine times. This sequence joins TRBV19 and TRBJ1-2; D is unresolved. CDR1 and CDR2 (germline): LNHDA, SQIVND (reference sequence). Trimming left V 9 bases short and J 5 bases short, with 10 bases between. The CDR3 spans 11 residues. In nucleotides, the CDR3 is TGTGCCAGCTTTATACCGTATGGCTACACCTTC. Protein: CASFIPYGYTF. The whole variable domain, remainder taken from reference TRBV19 and TRBJ1-2, is DGGITQSPKYLFRKEGQNVTLSCEQNLNHDAMYWYRQDPGQGLRLIYYSQIVNDFQKGDIAEGYSVSREKKESFPLTVTSAQKNPTAFYLCASFIPYGYTFGSGTRLTVV.

The genes are TRBV24-1 and TRBJ2-1; D not certain. The germline V gene has CDR1 KGHDR and CDR2 SFDVKD. The CDR3 consists of 15 residues. V lost 5 bases and J lost 3, with 13 bases in between. The CDR3, as DNA: TGTGCCACCAGTGCTAGGTACACGGACTACAATGAGCAGTTCTTC. Translated: CATSARYTDYNEQFF.

In the case of this clonotype: Being one base from a much bigger clone, this may be a read error. V and J are TRBV11-2 and TRBJ2-1; D is ambiguous. CDR3 length: 14 residues. V lost 1 base and J lost 6, with 10 bases in between. Germline V gene sequence: CDR1 SGHAT, CDR2 FQNNGV. DNA for the CDR3: TGTGCCAGCAGCTTAGTACTGGAAGCCAATGAGCAGTTCTTC. This encodes CASSLVLEANEQFF.

This clonotype was counted between two and nine times. V is TRBV7-2 and J is TRBJ1-2; D is ambiguous. Between the trimmed V and J ends, which lost 4 bases and 5 bases, there was a span of 11 bases. CDR1 is SGHTA and CDR2 is FQGNSA in the germline V gene. This CDR3 is built from 13 residues. The CDR3 coding sequence is TGTGCCAGCAGCTACAGACGGGCGTATGGCTACACCTTC. This encodes CASSYRRAYGYTF.

Many counts were recorded for this clonotype. This chain uses TRBV5-1 with TRBJ2-3, with TRBD2 as a possible D gene (6 bases). CDR1 SGHRS and CDR2 YFSETQ come from the germline V gene. The CDR3 consists of 16 residues. V was trimmed by 0 bases and J by 1 base, leaving 12 bases between them. The CDR3 nucleotides are TGCGCCAGCAGCTTGGGGGCCGGGAGAGGCACAGATACGCAGTATTTT. It specifies CASSLGAGRGTDTQYF. The variable domain in full, completed from reference TRBV5-1 and TRBJ2-3, reads KAGVTQTPRYLIKTRGQQVTLSCSPISGHRSVSWYQQTPGQGLQFLFEYFSETQRNKGNFPGRFSGRQFSNSRSEMNVSTLELGDSALYLCASSLGAGRGTDTQYFGPGTRLTVL.

This clonotype was seen repeatedly, ten times or more. The chain recombines TRBV16 with TRBJ2-3; D remains ambiguous. This CDR3 has 17 amino acids. Germline CDR1 KGHSY, CDR2 FQNENV. Deletions cut 4 bases from V and 2 bases from J, with 19 bases between. The CDR3 nucleotides are TGTGCCAGCAGCCCTAATTTTAAGGGAATCGTCACAGATACGCAGTATTTT. Protein: CASSPNFKGIVTDTQYF.

This clonotype was seen many times. The chain couples TRBV2 to TRBJ1-2, with 8 bases identical to TRBD1. This CDR3 contains 13 residues. CDR1 is SNHLY and CDR2 is FYNNEI in the germline V gene. Germline trimming cut 2 bases from V and 8 bases from J; bases unmatched to any gene: 4. CDR3: CASSENRGIGYTF. CDR3 coding DNA: TGTGCCAGCAGTGAAAACAGGGGGATCGGCTACACCTTC.

V and J are TRBV20-1 and TRBJ2-7; D is uncertain. Trimming removed 5 bases from V and 0 bases from J, with 11 bases in between. This CDR3 has 13 amino acids. The germline CDR1 and CDR2 sequences are DFQATT and SNEGSKA (reference sequence). The CDR3 sequence: CSAADPASYEQYF. CDR3 in DNA: TGCAGTGCTGCGGACCCCGCCTCCTACGAGCAGTACTTC.

This clonotype has a count of ten or more. The V gene is TRBV5-4, the J gene TRBJ2-2, with 8 bases that match TRBD2. The J segment lost 0 bases and the V segment lost 0 bases, leaving 1 base of the junction unmatched. The germline V gene has CDR1 SGHNT and CDR2 YYREEE (reference sequence). This CDR3 has 16 residues. CDR3 region: CASSLDGRANTGELFF. In nucleotides, the CDR3 is TGTGCCAGCAGCTTGGACGGGAGGGCGAACACCGGGGAGCTGTTTTTT.

This chain joins TRBV2 and TRBJ2-1; TRBD2 agrees at 12 bases. The CDR3 is 12 residues long. Looked up from germline, CDR1 is SNHLY and CDR2 is FYNNEI. Trimming took 7 bases from V and 11 from J; bases not matched to a gene: 3. CDR3 residues: CASILAGGQQFF. For the CDR3, the DNA is TGTGCCAGCATACTAGCGGGGGGACAGCAGTTCTTC.

This clonotype has a count of ten or more. The rearrangement joins TRBV4-2 to TRBJ2-7, with 10 nucleotides matching TRBD2. CDR1 is LGHNA, CDR2 YNFKEQ, per germline. Germline trimming cut 2 bases from V and 4 bases from J; bases unmatched to any gene: 8. The CDR3 consists of 16 residues. The CDR3 here is CASSQPGTSVNYEQYF. The CDR3 coding sequence is TGTGCCAGCAGCCAACCCGGGACTAGCGTAAATTACGAGCAGTACTTC.